Sequencing of this TCR beta chain was carried out in a study of OX40 agonist ivuxolimab in advanced cancers. Study-level background: Ivuxolimab was an agonistic, fully human IgG2 monoclonal antibody directed against OX40 (CD134), a costimulatory receptor. Intravenous ivuxolimab was administered to patients every 2 weeks at six dose levels: 0.01, 0.1, 0.3, 1.5, 3 and 10 mg/kg. Of the roughly 52 patients in dose escalation, about 20 had hepatocellular carcinoma, some 15 had melanoma, 9 had renal cell carcinoma and 9 had head and neck cancer. In the dose-escalation cohort, roughly 80% of patients were male, and the mean age was around 60 years, with a range of about 23 to 85. Patients were allowed to have had prior anti-PD-1, anti-PD-L1 or anti-CTLA-4 therapy, and approximately 39% of the dose-escalation patients had been treated with checkpoint inhibitors. Partial responses occurred in three dose-escalation patients: two with cutaneous melanoma and one with hepatocellular carcinoma. The purpose of peripheral TCRbeta sequencing was to test whether ivuxolimab changed TCR sequence diversity and led to clonal T-cell expansion. The monotherapy dose-escalation portion (N ≈ 52 patients) of the phase I ivuxolimab trial is reported in the paper. Overall study results and their limits: Partial responders in the 0.1-3.0 mg/kg groups had among the lowest normalized peripheral clonal expansion, especially among CD8+ T cells. Low levels of normalized T-cell clonal expansion were also seen in some nonresponding patients. After ivuxolimab, expanded clones were on average more numerous among CD8+ T cells than among CD4+ T cells. At doses of 0.1 to 3.0 mg/kg, clonal expansion of both CD4+ and CD8+ T cells in blood was seen between baseline and week 6. The antigen specificity of the peripheral T cells that underwent clonal expansion was not determined.

Genomic DNA was isolated from the sorted cells so that the TCRbeta CDR3 region could be sequenced. TCRbeta CDR3 regions were sequenced using the immunoSEQ Assay. The immuneACCESS repertoire file appears here via TCRdb, limited to in-frame rearrangements. These files lack a portion of the clones; in checked studies, under half of the deficit traces to unresolved V genes, and the cause of the others is not known. The sample yields about 73,000 clones; 85% to 90% were counted once. Clones ranked in the top ten supply about 0.53% of the sample. In regard to this clone: Its antigen specificity is not known. No per-base quality is available; no much larger clone lies one base away.

Patients with autoimmune disease history or receiving systemic immunosuppression were excluded from the trial. Peripheral blood for TCR sequencing was collected from all dose cohorts at baseline, on cycle 4 day 1, and on cycle 7 day 1. The samples were drawn from a first-in-human, open-label, multicenter phase I dose-escalation trial of ivuxolimab. Adults with locally advanced or metastatic melanoma, renal cell, hepatocellular, or head and neck squamous cell carcinoma were enrolled in the trial. CD4+ and CD8+ T cells were sorted separately from peripheral blood before TCR sequencing. The CDR3 sequence holds 15 residues, the cysteine and phenylalanine included. The CDR3 DNA has 45 bases and is translated from base 1. Sequences SGDLS (CDR1) and YYNGEE (CDR2) are obtained from the germline V gene. V was cut back by 0 bases and J by 4 bases, leaving a gap of 11 bases between them.

The chain links TRBV9 with TRBJ2-4, and the D gene may be TRBD2, 6 bases matching. The sequence came from an adult with an advanced solid tumor such as melanoma, head and neck, liver or kidney cancer. The starting material was CD4+ or CD8+ T cells sorted from blood, obtained in a trial of the OX40 agonist ivuxolimab. The CDR3 is CASSVDGGGKNIQYF. The sequenced DNA is TGTGCCAGCAGCGTAGATGGTGGGGGGAAAAACATTCAGTACTTC.